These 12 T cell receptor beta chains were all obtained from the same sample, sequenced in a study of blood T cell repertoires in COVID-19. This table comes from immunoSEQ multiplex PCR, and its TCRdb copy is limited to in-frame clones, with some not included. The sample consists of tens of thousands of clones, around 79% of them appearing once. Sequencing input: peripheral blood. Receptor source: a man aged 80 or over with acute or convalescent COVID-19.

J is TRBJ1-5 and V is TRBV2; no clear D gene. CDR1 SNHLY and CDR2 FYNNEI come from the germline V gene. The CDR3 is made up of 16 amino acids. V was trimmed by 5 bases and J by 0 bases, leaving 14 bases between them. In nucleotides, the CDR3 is TGTGCCAGCAGTCGATTAGATCTTTATAGCAATCAGCCCCAGCATTTT. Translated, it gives CASSRLDLYSNQPQHF.

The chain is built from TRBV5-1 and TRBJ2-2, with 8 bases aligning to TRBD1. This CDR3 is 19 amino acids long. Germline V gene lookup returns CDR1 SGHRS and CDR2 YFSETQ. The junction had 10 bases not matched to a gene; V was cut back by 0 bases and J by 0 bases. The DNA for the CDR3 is TGCGCCAGCAGCTTGGAGGGGCGGACAGGGAATTCGAACACCGGGGAGCTGTTTTTT. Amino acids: CASSLEGRTGNSNTGELFF.

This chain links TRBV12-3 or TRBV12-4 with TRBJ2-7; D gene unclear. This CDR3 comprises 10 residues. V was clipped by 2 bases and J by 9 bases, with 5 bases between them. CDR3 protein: CASSLRVQYF. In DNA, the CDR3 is TGTGCCAGCAGTTTACGGGTGCAGTACTTC.

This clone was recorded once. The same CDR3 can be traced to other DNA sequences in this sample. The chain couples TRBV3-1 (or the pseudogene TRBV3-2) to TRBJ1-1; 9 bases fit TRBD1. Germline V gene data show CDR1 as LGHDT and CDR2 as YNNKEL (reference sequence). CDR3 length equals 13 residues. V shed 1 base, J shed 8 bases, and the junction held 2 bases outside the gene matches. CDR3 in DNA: TGTGCCAGCAGCCAAGGGACAGGGGCAGAAGCTTTCTTT. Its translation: CASSQGTGAEAFF.

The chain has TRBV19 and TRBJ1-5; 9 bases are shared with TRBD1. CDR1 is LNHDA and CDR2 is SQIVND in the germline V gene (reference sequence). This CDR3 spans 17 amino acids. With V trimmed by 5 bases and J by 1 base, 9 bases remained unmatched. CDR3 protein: CASSPSRQGVSNQPQHF. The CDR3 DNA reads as TGTGCCAGTAGTCCAAGCCGACAGGGGGTGAGCAATCAGCCCCAGCATTTT. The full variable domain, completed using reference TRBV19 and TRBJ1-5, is DGGITQSPKYLFRKEGQNVTLSCEQNLNHDAMYWYRQDPGQGLRLIYYSQIVNDFQKGDIAEGYSVSREKKESFPLTVTSAQKNPTAFYLCASSPSRQGVSNQPQHFGDGTRLSIL.

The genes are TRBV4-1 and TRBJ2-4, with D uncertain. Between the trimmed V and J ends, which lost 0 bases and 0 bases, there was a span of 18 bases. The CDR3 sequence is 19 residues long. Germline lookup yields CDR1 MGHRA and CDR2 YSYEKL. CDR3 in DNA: TGCGCCAGCAGCCAAGATTTATTCGGTTCATCCCTAGCCAAAAACATTCAGTACTTC. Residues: CASSQDLFGSSLAKNIQYF.

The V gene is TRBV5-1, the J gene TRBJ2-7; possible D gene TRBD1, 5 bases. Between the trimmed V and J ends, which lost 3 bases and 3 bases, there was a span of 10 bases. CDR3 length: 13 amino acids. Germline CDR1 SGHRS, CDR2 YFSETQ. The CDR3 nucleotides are TGCGCCAGCAGCTATGACAGTAACTACGAGCAGTACTTC. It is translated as CASSYDSNYEQYF.

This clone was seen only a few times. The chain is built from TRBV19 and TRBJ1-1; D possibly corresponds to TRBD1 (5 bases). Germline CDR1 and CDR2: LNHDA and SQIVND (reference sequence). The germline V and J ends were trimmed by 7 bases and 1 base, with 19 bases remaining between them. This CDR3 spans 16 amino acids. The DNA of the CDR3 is TGTGCCAGTACCCTCCAGAAGGGGCAGACGAACACTGAAGCTTTCTTT. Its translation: CASTLQKGQTNTEAFF.

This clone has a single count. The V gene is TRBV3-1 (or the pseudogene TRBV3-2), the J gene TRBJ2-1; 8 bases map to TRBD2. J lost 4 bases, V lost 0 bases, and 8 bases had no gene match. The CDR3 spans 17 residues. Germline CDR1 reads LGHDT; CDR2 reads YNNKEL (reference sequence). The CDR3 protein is CASSQDGTRSIYNEQFF. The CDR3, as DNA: TGTGCCAGCAGCCAAGACGGGACTAGATCTATATACAATGAGCAGTTCTTC.

CDR3 amino acids: CASSDQGAGGYTF. DNA of the CDR3: TGTGCCAGCAGTGATCAGGGGGCGGGCGGCTACACCTTC. The chain combines TRBV2 with TRBJ1-2; 8 bases are a match to TRBD1. Germline V gene lookup returns CDR1 SNHLY and CDR2 FYNNEI. This CDR3 comprises 13 residues. Trimming removed 3 bases from V and 8 bases from J; junction bases left unmatched: 5. Based on the CDR3 plus reference TRBV2 and TRBJ1-2, the full variable domain is EPEVTQTPSHQVTQMGQEVILRCVPISNHLYFYWYRQILGQKVEFLVSFYNNEISEKSEIFDDQFSVERPDGSNFTLKIRSTKLEDSAMYFCASSDQGAGGYTFGSGTRLTVV.

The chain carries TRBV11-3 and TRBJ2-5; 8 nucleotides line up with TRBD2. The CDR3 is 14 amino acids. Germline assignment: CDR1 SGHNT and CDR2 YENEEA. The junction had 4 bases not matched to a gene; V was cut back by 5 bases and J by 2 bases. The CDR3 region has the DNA TGTGCCAGCAGCACGGGGGGGGGACAAGAGACCCAGTACTTC. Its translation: CASSTGGGQETQYF.

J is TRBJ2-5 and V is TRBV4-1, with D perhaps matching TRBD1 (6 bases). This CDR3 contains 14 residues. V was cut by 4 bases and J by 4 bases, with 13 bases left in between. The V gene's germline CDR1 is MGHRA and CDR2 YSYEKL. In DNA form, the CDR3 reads TGCGCCAGCAGCCCCCGACAGGAGCTAGAGACCCAGTACTTC. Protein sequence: CASSPRQELETQYF.